Listed here are 23 T cell receptor beta chains from one sample, sequenced in a study of cytomegalovirus exposure and HLA in healthy donors. PCR employed 60 Vbeta and 13 Jbeta primers. The protocol was immunoSEQ multiplex PCR, while the TCRdb copy is restricted to in-frame clones and leaves out a portion. This table has about 140,000 clones, around 78% appearing once. Sequenced material: PBMCs. These receptors originate from a male donor in good health and CMV-seronegative.

The rearrangement links TRBV6-6 to TRBJ1-2, with 8 bases fitting TRBD1. The CDR3 runs 15 residues. Per the germline V gene, CDR1 is MNHNY and CDR2 is SVGAGI (reference sequence). Germline trimming cut 5 bases from V and 3 bases from J; bases unmatched to any gene: 8. CDR3 in amino acids: CASSPPTGVDYGYTF. The CDR3 DNA is TGTGCCAGCAGTCCCCCGACAGGGGTTGACTATGGCTACACCTTC.

J is TRBJ1-4 and V is TRBV9; D is perhaps TRBD1 (5 bases). Germline CDR1 reads SGDLS; CDR2 reads YYNGEE. The CDR3 is 14 amino acids. The germline V and J ends were trimmed by 3 bases and 3 bases, with 9 bases remaining between them. The CDR3 is CASSEDNSNEKLFF. CDR3 coding DNA: TGTGCCAGCAGCGAGGACAACTCTAATGAAAAACTGTTTTTT.

V is TRBV2 and J is TRBJ1-1; D call uncertain. Trimming removed 1 base from V and 2 bases from J, with 8 bases in between. CDR1 and CDR2 from the germline V gene are SNHLY and FYNNEI. This CDR3 comprises 14 residues. The CDR3: CASSEGSYNTEAFF. The CDR3 DNA follows: TGTGCCAGCAGTGAAGGTAGTTACAACACTGAAGCTTTCTTT.

V usage is TRBV25-1 and J usage is TRBJ1-4; D call uncertain. CDR3 length equals 15 residues. The germline V gene encodes CDR1 MGHDK and CDR2 SYGVNS. The V and J ends lost 4 bases and 4 bases respectively, with 13 bases between them. CDR3 DNA: TGTGCCAGCAGTGCCGAGGGTGTGGGTAATGAAAAACTGTTTTTT. This codes for CASSAEGVGNEKLFF.

The chain's CDR3 is CASSVFGSSYNEQFF. The CDR3 coding sequence is TGTGCCAGCAGCGTCTTCGGGAGTTCCTACAATGAGCAGTTCTTC. The J gene is TRBJ2-1, the V gene TRBV9, with D maybe TRBD2 (6 bases). The CDR3 runs 15 residues. The germline V gene encodes CDR1 SGDLS and CDR2 YYNGEE. Trimming took off 2 bases at V and 1 base at J, with 10 bases between the two ends.

The chain employs TRBV7-2 and TRBJ2-3; possibly TRBD1 for D (6 bases). V shed 5 bases and J shed 2 bases, with 11 bases lying between them. The CDR3 has 14 amino acids. CDR1 is SGHTA and CDR2 is FQGNSA in the germline V gene. The CDR3 DNA reads TGTGCCAGCAGCGGACAGAGACACACAGATACGCAGTATTTT. Translation: CASSGQRHTDTQYF.

This clone has more than one count but fewer than ten. V usage is TRBV5-6 and J usage is TRBJ1-3, with a possible D match to TRBD1 (5 bases). Between the trimmed V and J ends, which lost 0 bases and 0 bases, there was a span of 10 bases. CDR1 SGHDT and CDR2 YYEEEE come from the germline V gene. The CDR3 spans 16 residues. CDR3 in amino acids: CASSLGQGRSGNTIYF. CDR3 in DNA: TGTGCCAGCAGCTTGGGTCAGGGTCGCTCTGGAAACACCATATATTTT.

The DNA for the CDR3 is TGTGCCAGCAGCTTAGAGCGGGAGACCCAGTACTTC. This translates into CASSLERETQYF. This chain uses TRBV13 with TRBJ2-5; TRBD2 might be the D (5 bases). CDR1 is PRHDT, CDR2 FYEKMQ, per germline (reference sequence). The CDR3 is 12 residues long. V was pared by 1 base and J by 5 bases, with 5 bases between.

This rearrangement joins TRBV5-1 to TRBJ2-3; D may be TRBD2 (6 bases). CDR1 and CDR2 from the germline V gene are SGHRS and YFSETQ. This CDR3 comprises 15 residues. The V and J ends lost 2 bases and 1 base respectively, with 11 bases between them. CDR3 bases: TGCGCCAGCAGCTTATCGGGACTGGGCACAGATACGCAGTATTTT. Its translation is CASSLSGLGTDTQYF.

The rearrangement links TRBV27 to TRBJ1-3; 9 bases match TRBD1. CDR1 is MNHEY and CDR2 is SMNVEV in the germline V gene (reference sequence). J lost 8 bases, V lost 3 bases, and 2 bases had no gene match. The CDR3 runs to 13 residues. The CDR3 DNA is TGTGCCAGCAGTTTGGGACAGGGCGACACCATATATTTT. This gives the protein CASSLGQGDTIYF.

J is TRBJ2-7 and V is TRBV9; TRBD2 is a possible D gene (5 bases). Per germline, CDR1 SGDLS and CDR2 YYNGEE. The ends were cut back, 0 bases at V and 2 bases at J, with 9 bases in the middle. This CDR3 has 14 residues. CDR3 DNA: TGTGCCAGCAGCGTAGAGGACTCCGCCTACGAGCAGTACTTC. Its translation is CASSVEDSAYEQYF.

The chain has TRBV5-8 and TRBJ1-1; tentatively, D is TRBD1 (5 bases). From germline, CDR1 is SGHTS and CDR2 YDEGEE. CDR3 length: 13 residues. Trimming took off 7 bases at V and 4 bases at J, with 14 bases between the two ends. The CDR3 nucleotides read TGTGCCAGCTTCCGCCGGAGGGGCACTGAAGCTTTCTTT. Amino acid sequence: CASFRRRGTEAFF.

V gene TRBV29-1 combines with J gene TRBJ2-3; 14 bases map to TRBD2. The CDR3 totals 16 residues. J lost 2 bases, V lost 1 base, and 2 bases had no gene match. Germline loops: CDR1 SQVTM, CDR2 ANQGSEA. DNA of the CDR3: TGCAGCGTTGAAGGGACTAGCGGGGGGCCCACAGATACGCAGTATTTT. Its protein product is CSVEGTSGGPTDTQYF.

The DNA for the CDR3 is TGTGCCAGCAGCTTAGCGGGCAGGGCGGAGACCCAGTACTTC. It specifies CASSLAGRAETQYF. The gene calls are TRBV7-9 and TRBJ2-5, with a possible D match to TRBD1 (5 bases). The CDR3 is 14 residues long. Per germline, CDR1 SEHNR and CDR2 FQNEAQ (reference sequence). Deletions cut 0 bases from V and 5 bases from J, with 10 bases between.

The chain combines TRBV6-4 with TRBJ1-5; D is possibly TRBD1 (6 bases). The CDR3 sequence is 13 residues long. The V end was cut by 2 bases, the J end by 5 bases, with 7 bases between. Germline-derived CDR1 and CDR2 are MRHNA and SNTAGT. The CDR3 DNA is TGTGCCAGCAGTGACACAGGGCATCAGCCCCAGCATTTT. As protein: CASSDTGHQPQHF.

The chain recombines TRBV15 with TRBJ2-7; 8 nucleotides agree with TRBD1. The CDR3 covers 14 residues. Per germline, CDR1 LNHNV and CDR2 YYDKDF (reference sequence). Unmatched junction bases numbered 8, after V lost 3 bases and J lost 7 bases. CDR3 in DNA: TGTGCCACCAGCAGTCTTAAAACAGGGGGTGAGCAGTACTTC. This sequence encodes CATSSLKTGGEQYF.

V and J are TRBV10-1 and TRBJ2-7, with 15 bases lining up with TRBD2. After removal of 5 bases from V and 3 bases from J, the junction contained 8 bases not matched to a gene. The CDR3 extends over 17 amino acids. CDR1 and CDR2 from the germline V gene are WNHNN and SYGVQD (reference sequence). Here the CDR3 DNA reads TGCGCCAGCAGTCCGGGACTAGCGGGAGGTGTGTACTACGAGCAGTACTTC. Translation gives CASSPGLAGGVYYEQYF.

This chain connects TRBV6-1 to TRBJ1-2; 7 bases match TRBD1. The CDR3 spans 13 residues. Trimming at V came to 6 bases and at J to 5 bases, leaving 6 bases not matched to a gene. The germline CDR1 and CDR2 sequences are MNHNS and SASEGT. CDR3 sequence reads: CASRMTGFYGYTF. The DNA for the CDR3 is TGTGCCAGCAGGATGACAGGGTTTTATGGCTACACCTTC.

The V and J genes are TRBV6-1 and TRBJ1-4, with 8 bases aligning to TRBD1. CDR3 length: 15 residues. V dropped 4 bases and J dropped 5; count of bases not matched to a gene: 6. CDR1 and CDR2 (germline): MNHNS, SASEGT. The CDR3 reads CASSGRQGNNEKLFF. Written as DNA, the CDR3 is TGTGCCAGCAGTGGGCGACAGGGGAACAATGAAAAACTGTTTTTT.

This clone has only a few counts. The chain has TRBV19 and TRBJ2-5; perhaps TRBD1 as D (5 bases). This CDR3 has 15 amino acids. The V gene lost 3 bases and the J gene lost 1 base, with 12 bases spanning the gap. Germline V gene data show CDR1 as LNHDA and CDR2 as SQIVND (reference sequence). The CDR3 DNA sequence: TGTGCCAGTAGTATTGGGGCCCGATTCCAAGAGACCCAGTACTTC. This sequence encodes CASSIGARFQETQYF.

The CDR3 spells CATQEPWGYTF. CDR3 sequence (DNA): TGTGCCACCCAGGAACCTTGGGGCTACACCTTC. This sequence joins TRBV6-5 and TRBJ1-2; no clear D. CDR1 and CDR2 from the germline V gene are MNHEY and SVGAGI. The CDR3 is 11 residues long. V dropped 10 bases and J dropped 8 bases, with 14 bases sitting between them.

This chain links TRBV30 with TRBJ2-5; the match to TRBD2 covers 8 bases. This CDR3 spans 14 amino acids. Germline CDR1 GTSNPN, CDR2 SVGIG (reference sequence). The V gene end was trimmed by 4 bases and the J gene end by 2 bases; junction bases not matched to a gene: 6. CDR3 nucleotide sequence: TGTGCCTGGAAGCGGGAGTTACTTCAAGAGACCCAGTACTTC. Translating gives CAWKRELLQETQYF.

The CDR3 is CASSYYRNSNQPQHF. DNA of the CDR3: TGTGCCAGCAGCTACTACAGGAATAGCAATCAGCCCCAGCATTTT. This chain connects TRBV7-8 to TRBJ1-5; D perhaps matches TRBD1 (5 bases). Germline V CDR1 and CDR2: SGHVS, FQNEAQ. The CDR3 spans 15 residues. V dropped 4 bases and J dropped 0 bases, with 10 bases sitting between them.